This T cell receptor (beta chain) was obtained from a study of PD-1 blockade in classical Hodgkin lymphoma. Notes on the study in general: By C4D1 there was a significant rise in CD4+ TCR diversity but not in CD8+ TCR diversity. Patients with a complete response exhibited baseline diversity comparable to newly diagnosed patients.

Trimming removed 0 bases from V and 5 bases from J, with 13 bases in between. The germline V gene encodes CDR1 SGHTS and CDR2 YDEGEE. This CDR3 has 15 residues. This clone has just a few counts. Its antigen is not known. Time point meaning: cycle 4 day 1 (C4D1), after 6 weeks of nivolumab. Every patient relapsed after autologous stem cell transplantation, and brentuximab vedotin exposure varied. Libraries were prepared by immunoSEQ multiplex PCR; TCRdb keeps only in-frame clonotypes and omits some of them. The sample contains 20,000 to 25,000 clones, 60% to 75% of which appear only once. Sample: peripheral blood mononuclear cells (PBMCs), taken before the fourth cycle of nivolumab. The chain employs TRBV5-8 and TRBJ2-3, with a possible D match to TRBD1 (6 bases). This receptor was taken from a human donor with classical Hodgkin lymphoma. CDR3 amino acids: CASSLARTAQDTQYF. The CDR3, as DNA: TGTGCCAGCAGCTTGGCCCGGACAGCTCAAGATACGCAGTATTTT.